The 28 T cell receptor beta chains listed next were all sequenced from one sample in a study of blood T cell repertoires in COVID-19. Profiled with immunoSEQ multiplex PCR; TCRdb holds only in-frame clones, not every one. The sample holds about 300,000 clones, over 75% seen once. Sample: PBMCs or T cells enriched from blood (not recorded which). These receptors came from a man aged 25 to 40 who had recovered from COVID-19.

The chain combines TRBV20-1 with TRBJ2-1, with 11 bases aligning to TRBD2. There are 11 residues in the CDR3. Germline loops: CDR1 DFQATT, CDR2 SNEGSKA (reference sequence). Trimming took 7 bases from V and 7 from J; bases not matched to a gene: 0. Written as DNA, the CDR3 is TGCAGTGGACTAGCGGGAAATGAGCAGTTCTTC. Translation gives CSGLAGNEQFF.

This clone was detected only once. This sequence joins TRBV7-6 and TRBJ2-4, with 7 bases that match TRBD1. The V gene's germline CDR1 is SGHVS and CDR2 FNYEAQ. J lost 7 bases, V lost 5 bases, and 5 bases had no gene match. This CDR3 is built from 13 residues. The CDR3, as DNA: TGTGCCAGCAGCCAAGGACAGGTCAACATTCAGTACTTC. Amino acids: CASSQGQVNIQYF.

V gene TRBV18 combines with J gene TRBJ2-1; 7 bases align to TRBD2. V was pared by 3 bases and J by 7 bases, with 3 bases of the junction left unmatched. Looked up from germline, CDR1 is KGHSH and CDR2 is LQKENI. The CDR3 consists of 13 residues. CDR3 protein: CASSPAGENEQFF. CDR3 sequence (DNA): TGTGCCAGCTCACCGGCGGGGGAGAATGAGCAGTTCTTC.

J is TRBJ2-3 and V is TRBV7-2; D remains ambiguous. V dropped 5 bases and J dropped 2 bases, with 14 bases sitting between them. The CDR3 sequence is 15 residues long. Germline CDR1 and CDR2: SGHTA and FQGNSA. The CDR3 nucleotides read TGTGCCAGCAGCCTAGACACGGGTCCCACAGATACGCAGTATTTT. This gives the protein CASSLDTGPTDTQYF.

The sample holds one count of this clone. The V call is TRBV11-2, the J call TRBJ2-1; 7 nucleotides align to TRBD2. The CDR3 length is 16 residues. Germline V gene data show CDR1 as SGHAT and CDR2 as FQNNGV. After removal of 5 bases from V and 0 bases from J, the junction contained 7 bases not matched to a gene. The CDR3 DNA reads as TGTGCCAGCAGCCCCGGCGGGGGAAGCTCCTACAATGAGCAGTTCTTC. Amino acid sequence: CASSPGGGSSYNEQFF.

The rearrangement links TRBV27 to TRBJ1-2; perhaps TRBD1 as D (6 bases). Per the germline V gene, CDR1 is MNHEY and CDR2 is SMNVEV (reference sequence). CDR3 length equals 14 residues. The V and J ends lost 6 bases and 5 bases respectively, with 16 bases between them. Written as DNA, the CDR3 is TGTGCCAGCAGGGGGTCAGGGGTAGGTTATGGCTACACCTTC. Protein product: CASRGSGVGYGYTF.

This chain joins TRBV5-8 and TRBJ2-1; 10 positions match TRBD2. V shed 4 bases and J 4 bases; nucleotides not matched to a gene: 8. CDR3 length: 16 residues. The germline CDR1 and CDR2 sequences are SGHTS and YDEGEE. CDR3 DNA: TGTGCCAGCAGCGCGGCGGGACTAGCGCGTTACAATGAGCAGTTCTTC. Translating it yields CASSAAGLARYNEQFF.

The CDR3 loop reads CATSPGQWNTEAFF. CDR3 in DNA: TGTGCCACCTCCCCGGGACAGTGGAACACTGAAGCTTTCTTT. V and J are TRBV27 and TRBJ1-1; 7 bases match TRBD1. V was pared by 10 bases and J by 1 base, with 9 bases of the junction left unmatched. CDR1 and CDR2 from the germline V gene are MNHEY and SMNVEV (reference sequence). The CDR3 runs 14 residues.

The chain links TRBV5-6 to TRBJ2-5; D may be TRBD1 (6 bases). Germline lookup yields CDR1 SGHDT and CDR2 YYEEEE. V was cut by 1 base and J by 5 bases, with 9 bases left in between. CDR3 length: 13 amino acids. DNA for the CDR3: TGTGCCAGCAGCTTGTTTAGGGGGGAGACCCAGTACTTC. This sequence encodes CASSLFRGETQYF.

The rearrangement links TRBV14 to TRBJ1-5, with D maybe TRBD1 (5 bases). Looked up from germline, CDR1 is SGHDN and CDR2 is FVKESK. This CDR3 has 14 amino acids. V was shortened by 2 bases and J by 8 bases, with 13 bases between the two germline ends. CDR3 coding DNA: TGTGCCAGCAGCCAACAGGGTCTTCCTGAGCCCCAGCATTTT. Amino acids: CASSQQGLPEPQHF.

The chain couples TRBV27 to TRBJ2-1; TRBD2 matches 9 bases. Trimming took 4 bases from V and 10 from J; bases not matched to a gene: 5. CDR3 length equals 13 residues. Germline V CDR1 and CDR2: MNHEY, SMNVEV (reference sequence). CDR3 residues: CASSSLLAGEQFF. CDR3 in DNA: TGTGCCAGCAGTTCCCTCCTAGCGGGGGAGCAGTTCTTC.

The DNA for the CDR3 is TGTGCCAGCAGCGACAGGGCCCCAGAGACCCAGTACTTC. This codes for CASSDRAPETQYF. The chain combines TRBV27 with TRBJ2-5, with 7 nucleotides matching TRBD1. This CDR3 is 13 amino acids long. CDR1 and CDR2 from the germline V gene are MNHEY and SMNVEV (reference sequence). The V gene end was trimmed by 6 bases and the J gene end by 4 bases; junction bases not matched to a gene: 5.

The genes are TRBV11-2 and TRBJ1-1, with a tentative D call TRBD1 (5 bases). Germline V CDR1 and CDR2: SGHAT, FQNNGV. The CDR3 extends over 13 amino acids. Between the trimmed V and J ends, which lost 2 bases and 4 bases, there was a span of 8 bases. CDR3 region: CASSLSTGTEAFF. CDR3 nucleotides: TGTGCCAGCAGCTTATCAACAGGCACTGAAGCTTTCTTT.

This clone was recorded once. The V and J genes are TRBV5-1 and TRBJ1-1; D not resolved. The CDR3 contains 13 residues. V lost 3 bases and J 3 bases, leaving 9 bases between the germline ends. Germline V gene data show CDR1 as SGHRS and CDR2 as YFSETQ. The DNA of the CDR3 is TGCGCCAGCAGCTACGACACGTACACTGAAGCTTTCTTT. Its translation: CASSYDTYTEAFF.

The chain couples TRBV5-1 to TRBJ2-1, with D possibly being TRBD1 (6 bases). Germline CDR1 is SGHRS and CDR2 is YFSETQ. V lost 5 bases to trimming and J lost 5 bases, with 14 bases between them. The CDR3 sequence is 14 residues long. The CDR3, as DNA: TGCGCCAGCAGGCCGGGACAAACTAACAATGAGCAGTTCTTC. Its translation is CASRPGQTNNEQFF.

In this sample, this clone turned up once. The V call is TRBV28, the J call TRBJ1-4; possible D gene TRBD1, 5 bases. V was shortened by 3 bases and J by 5 bases, with 16 bases between the two germline ends. CDR3 length equals 16 residues. Germline CDR1 is MDHEN and CDR2 is SYDVKM. CDR3 sequence: CASSFLLGGENEKLFF. The CDR3 DNA sequence: TGTGCCAGCAGTTTCCTCCTGGGGGGAGAGAATGAAAAACTGTTTTTT.

The CDR3 coding sequence is TGTGCCAGCAGCCCCGTGGTCCCCGGAGGCACTGAAGCTTTCTTT. This sequence encodes CASSPVVPGGTEAFF. This chain uses TRBV6-5 with TRBJ1-1; unclear D gene. Germline V CDR1 and CDR2: MNHEY, SVGAGI. This CDR3 region has 15 residues. Trimming removed 6 bases at V and 4 bases at J, with 18 bases between.

V usage is TRBV5-6 and J usage is TRBJ2-1; 11 bases are shared with TRBD2. CDR3 length: 17 amino acids. The ends lost 3 bases at V and 2 bases at J; junction bases unmatched: 7. CDR1 and CDR2 from the germline V gene are SGHDT and YYEEEE. CDR3: CASSSWTSGLAYNEQFF. In DNA, the CDR3 is TGTGCCAGCAGCTCATGGACTAGCGGGTTGGCCTACAATGAGCAGTTCTTC. The complete variable domain, with remaining parts taken from reference TRBV5-6 and TRBJ2-1, reads DAGVTQSPTHLIKTRGQQVTLRCSPKSGHDTVSWYQQALGQGPQFIFQYYEEEERQRGNFPDRFSGHQFPNYSSELNVNALLLGDSALYLCASSSWTSGLAYNEQFFGPGTRLTVL.

CDR3 sequence reads: CSVRSRDRSYEQYF. The DNA for the CDR3 is TGCAGCGTCCGATCTCGGGACAGAAGCTACGAGCAGTACTTC. The chain couples TRBV29-1 to TRBJ2-7; 7 bases agree with TRBD1. Germline V gene lookup returns CDR1 SQVTM and CDR2 ANQGSEA. The CDR3 consists of 14 residues. V dropped 6 bases and J dropped 3; count of bases not matched to a gene: 11.

The gene calls are TRBV5-6 and TRBJ1-1, with no clear D. This CDR3 region has 18 residues. V was pared by 3 bases and J by 0 bases, with 21 bases between. Germline V lookup: CDR1 SGHDT, CDR2 YYEEEE. CDR3 in amino acids: CASSSGGNPLLMNTEAFF. The CDR3, as DNA: TGTGCCAGCAGCTCGGGCGGGAACCCGTTACTAATGAACACTGAAGCTTTCTTT. Supplemented by reference TRBV5-6 and TRBJ1-1, the full variable domain reads DAGVTQSPTHLIKTRGQQVTLRCSPKSGHDTVSWYQQALGQGPQFIFQYYEEEERQRGNFPDRFSGHQFPNYSSELNVNALLLGDSALYLCASSSGGNPLLMNTEAFFGQGTRLTVV.

The J gene is TRBJ1-2, the V gene TRBV30, with 8 bases that match TRBD1. This CDR3 is built from 14 residues. V gave up 2 bases and J gave up 8 bases; unmatched junction bases: 10. Per the germline V gene, CDR1 is GTSNPN and CDR2 is SVGIG (reference sequence). In DNA form, the CDR3 reads TGTGCCTGGAGTCTGGGGCGACAGGGGACGGGCTACACCTTC. Encoded protein: CAWSLGRQGTGYTF.

The chain is built from TRBV10-1 and TRBJ2-1; 13 nucleotides agree with TRBD2. With 6 bases clipped from V and 1 base from J, the junction kept 6 bases outside the gene matches. The CDR3 spans 17 residues. Germline CDR1 WNHNN, CDR2 SYGVQD (reference sequence). The CDR3 bases are TGCGCCAGCAGCCCGGGACTAGCGGGGCCTTCCTACAATGAGCAGTTCTTC. It codes for CASSPGLAGPSYNEQFF.

The chain links TRBV5-1 to TRBJ1-2; 7 bases map to TRBD1. The CDR3 loop spans 16 amino acids. Germline CDR1 is SGHRS and CDR2 is YFSETQ. The trim removed 2 bases at V and 0 bases at J, leaving 7 bases unmatched. CDR3 nucleotide sequence: TGCGCCAGCAGCTTAGGGGACAGCCGGACTAACTATGGCTACACCTTC. It codes for CASSLGDSRTNYGYTF.

V usage is TRBV20-1 and J usage is TRBJ2-1; D not resolved. CDR1 and CDR2 from the germline V gene are DFQATT and SNEGSKA (reference sequence). V lost 8 bases, J lost 9 bases, and 14 bases lay in between. CDR3 length equals 11 residues. This CDR3 is CSLRRLGEQFF. The CDR3 region has the DNA TGCAGTCTTCGACGACTCGGTGAGCAGTTCTTC.

The V gene is TRBV7-9, the J gene TRBJ2-1; D possibly corresponds to TRBD1 (6 bases). Per the germline V gene, CDR1 is SEHNR and CDR2 is FQNEAQ (reference sequence). Trimming stripped 4 bases from V and 0 bases from J, with 13 bases between. The CDR3 is made up of 16 amino acids. Written as DNA, the CDR3 is TGTGCCAGCAGCTCCACCACAGGGATCTCCTACAATGAGCAGTTCTTC. This translates into CASSSTTGISYNEQFF.

This chain connects TRBV27 to TRBJ2-7; 8 bases line up with TRBD1. This CDR3 contains 14 residues. With 5 bases clipped from V and 7 bases from J, the junction kept 10 bases outside the gene matches. The germline V gene has CDR1 MNHEY and CDR2 SMNVEV (reference sequence). The CDR3 here is CASSPFADRDEQYF. DNA for the CDR3: TGTGCCAGCAGTCCCTTTGCGGACAGGGATGAGCAGTACTTC.

V usage is TRBV30 and J usage is TRBJ1-4; perhaps TRBD1 as D (6 bases). Trimming pared 3 bases from V and 7 bases from J, leaving 15 bases between. The CDR3 runs to 14 residues. Germline values: CDR1 GTSNPN, CDR2 SVGIG (reference sequence). CDR3 bases: TGTGCCTGGAGCGCTTCGGGGGGGCGTGAAAAACTGTTTTTT. It encodes CAWSASGGREKLFF.

The chain joins TRBV28 to TRBJ1-1, with a possible D match to TRBD1 (5 bases). Germline values: CDR1 MDHEN, CDR2 SYDVKM. V was cut by 3 bases and J by 4 bases, with 12 bases left in between. This CDR3 has 14 amino acids. CDR3 sequence reads: CASSFWGTPTEAFF. In DNA, the CDR3 is TGTGCCAGCAGTTTTTGGGGCACCCCCACTGAAGCTTTCTTT.